Below are 26 T cell receptor beta chains sequenced from a single sample in a study of blood T cell repertoires in COVID-19 (dated by TCRdb to about 2020). Library preparation used the immunoSEQ multiplex PCR assay. TCRdb carries this immuneACCESS record with in-frame sequences only. Its versions omit some clonotypes, under half of them owing to an unresolved V gene in the studies checked, with the rest unexplained. The sample includes 150,000 to 200,000 clones, with roughly 80% observed a single time. The ten largest clones add up to about 5% of the sample. The sequencing input was peripheral blood. These receptors all stem from a woman in her thirties with acute or convalescent COVID-19.

The chain combines TRBV6-6 with TRBJ1-5; no reliable D call. CDR3 length: 15 amino acids. The germline V and J ends were trimmed by 0 bases and 2 bases, with 8 bases remaining between them. CDR1 and CDR2 (germline): MNHNY, SVGAGI (reference sequence). DNA for the CDR3: TGTGCCAGCAGTTACTCGCGGGGAGGCAATCAGCCCCAGCATTTT. The encoded protein is CASSYSRGGNQPQHF.

V usage is TRBV27 and J usage is TRBJ1-5, with 9 bases fitting TRBD1. This CDR3 comprises 13 residues. After removal of 8 bases from V and 4 bases from J, the junction contained 3 bases not matched to a gene. The V gene's germline CDR1 is MNHEY and CDR2 SMNVEV (reference sequence). CDR3: CASGQGKNQPQHF. DNA of the CDR3: TGTGCCAGCGGACAGGGGAAAAATCAGCCCCAGCATTTT.

The rearrangement uses TRBV3-1 (or the pseudogene TRBV3-2) and TRBJ2-3, with TRBD2 matching 7 bases. Looked up from germline, CDR1 is LGHDT and CDR2 is YNNKEL (reference sequence). The ends lost 5 bases at V and 4 bases at J; junction bases unmatched: 15. The length of the CDR3 is 17 residues. In DNA form, the CDR3 reads TGTGCCAGCAGCACCCGACTAGCCTGGGGCGCGGCAGATACGCAGTATTTT. This codes for CASSTRLAWGAADTQYF.

The sample holds a few counts of this clone. The rearrangement uses TRBV9 and TRBJ1-6; D possibly corresponds to TRBD1 (6 bases). The V gene's germline CDR1 is SGDLS and CDR2 YYNGEE. V gave up 0 bases and J gave up 14 bases, with 15 bases separating them. This CDR3 has 14 residues. CDR3 amino acids: CASSVDDTGRTLHF. The DNA of the CDR3 is TGTGCCAGCAGCGTAGACGATACAGGGCGAACCCTCCACTTT.

This rearrangement joins TRBV7-9 to TRBJ1-1; TRBD1 agrees at 9 bases. The CDR3 covers 11 residues. Germline CDR1 reads SEHNR; CDR2 reads FQNEAQ (reference sequence). V was clipped by 5 bases and J by 10 bases; unmatched bases: 2. The DNA for the CDR3 is TGTGCCAGCAGCCGGACAGGGGTAGCTTTCTTT. This codes for CASSRTGVAFF.

The chain combines TRBV7-9 with TRBJ2-7, with 9 bases aligning to TRBD1. The V and J ends lost 1 base and 4 bases, in that order; junction bases with no gene match: 8. The CDR3 loop spans 16 amino acids. Germline lookup yields CDR1 SEHNR and CDR2 FQNEAQ (reference sequence). The chain's CDR3 is CASSLDGQGRGYEQYF. Here the CDR3 DNA reads TGTGCCAGCAGCTTAGACGGACAGGGGCGAGGGTACGAGCAGTACTTC.

The chain is built from TRBV10-2 and TRBJ1-1, with a possible D match to TRBD1 (6 bases). This CDR3 region has 12 residues. Trimming removed 10 bases from V and 4 bases from J, with 13 bases in between. Germline loops: CDR1 WSHSY, CDR2 SAAADI. Here the CDR3 DNA reads TGCGCCACCAAAGCAGGGGCCACTGAAGCTTTCTTT. Amino acids: CATKAGATEAFF.

Concerning this clone: Other DNA sequences in the same sample also yield this CDR3. The chain couples TRBV6-5 to TRBJ2-7; 11 nucleotides align to TRBD1. V gave up 8 bases and J gave up 1 base; unmatched junction bases: 1. Germline CDR1 MNHEY, CDR2 SVGAGI. The CDR3 is 13 residues long. The CDR3 loop reads CASGQGASYEQYF. DNA for the CDR3: TGTGCCAGCGGACAGGGGGCGTCCTACGAGCAGTACTTC.

This clone was seen just once. This sequence joins TRBV2 and TRBJ2-7; weak D call: TRBD1 (5 bases). In germline, CDR1 is SNHLY, CDR2 FYNNEI. The germline V and J ends were trimmed by 2 bases and 3 bases, with 11 bases remaining between them. The CDR3 length is 14 residues. CDR3 protein: CASSEQGPSYEQYF. CDR3 sequence (DNA): TGTGCCAGCAGTGAACAGGGCCCTAGCTACGAGCAGTACTTC.

This clone was picked up a small number of times. The chain recombines TRBV7-9 with TRBJ1-5, with TRBD1 matching 7 bases. This CDR3 spans 16 amino acids. V lost 4 bases to trimming and J lost 7 bases; unmatched junction nucleotides: 13. CDR1 and CDR2 (germline): SEHNR, FQNEAQ (reference sequence). The CDR3 here is CASSSTLQGSGQPQHF. The CDR3 DNA is TGTGCCAGCAGCTCAACTTTACAGGGGTCAGGGCAGCCCCAGCATTTT.

The CDR3 loop is CASSQRYERTSGGKAYNEQFF. DNA of the CDR3: TGTGCCAGCAGCCAAAGATACGAAAGGACTAGCGGGGGGAAAGCTTACAATGAGCAGTTCTTC. The V call is TRBV3-1 (or the pseudogene TRBV3-2), the J call TRBJ2-1, with 14 nucleotides matching TRBD2. The CDR3 spans 21 residues. The V gene end was trimmed by 2 bases and the J gene end by 4 bases; junction bases not matched to a gene: 16. Germline V gives CDR1 LGHDT, CDR2 YNNKEL (reference sequence).

This chain links TRBV28 with TRBJ2-7, with 11 bases that match TRBD1. The V gene end was trimmed by 0 bases and the J gene end by 6 bases; junction bases not matched to a gene: 4. Per the germline V gene, CDR1 is MDHEN and CDR2 is SYDVKM. The CDR3 totals 15 residues. CDR3 amino acids: CASSLWPGQGGEQYF. For the CDR3, the DNA is TGTGCCAGCAGTTTATGGCCGGGACAGGGGGGCGAGCAGTACTTC.

This rearrangement joins TRBV7-3 to TRBJ1-1; possible D gene TRBD1, 5 bases. This CDR3 spans 13 amino acids. Looked up from germline, CDR1 is SGHTA and CDR2 is FQGTGA. Trimming stripped 5 bases from V and 5 bases from J, with 12 bases between. The CDR3 is CASSLLGGTEAFF. CDR3 sequence (DNA): TGTGCCAGCAGCCTACTCGGGGGGACTGAAGCTTTCTTT.

This clone has only one observation. This chain links TRBV19 with TRBJ1-1; TRBD1 matches at 7 bases. With 6 bases clipped from V and 4 bases from J, the junction kept 8 bases outside the gene matches. CDR1 and CDR2 from the germline V gene are LNHDA and SQIVND (reference sequence). The CDR3 runs 14 residues. This chain's CDR3 is CASRQPGGTTEAFF. Here the CDR3 DNA reads TGTGCCAGTAGACAACCAGGGGGAACCACTGAAGCTTTCTTT.

The CDR3 sequence is CASSPTGPQETQYF. DNA of the CDR3: TGTGCCAGCTCACCGACAGGTCCTCAAGAGACCCAGTACTTC. The chain joins TRBV18 to TRBJ2-5; D possibly corresponds to TRBD1 (6 bases). The CDR3 covers 14 residues. CDR1 KGHSH and CDR2 LQKENI come from the germline V gene. V lost 3 bases and J 2 bases, leaving 10 bases between the germline ends.

The chain links TRBV7-2 to TRBJ1-2, with 9 bases that match TRBD1. CDR1 is SGHTA and CDR2 is FQGNSA in the germline V gene. The ends lost 4 bases at V and 8 bases at J; junction bases unmatched: 8. This CDR3 region has 14 residues. The chain's CDR3 is CASSSLQGATGYTF. CDR3 DNA: TGTGCCAGCAGCTCCTTACAGGGGGCTACAGGCTACACCTTC. Looking up the rest from reference TRBV7-2 and TRBJ1-2 gives the full variable domain: GAGVSQSPSNKVTEKGKDVELRCDPISGHTALYWYRQSLGQGLEFLIYFQGNSAPDKSGLPSDRFSAERTGGSVSTLTIQRTQQEDSAVYLCASSSLQGATGYTFGSGTRLTVV.

This clone was recorded a few times. DNA for the CDR3: TGTGCCAGCAGGCCGAGACAGGTTTATGAAAAACTGTTTTTT. Protein product: CASRPRQVYEKLFF. The chain couples TRBV7-8 to TRBJ1-4; tentative D call: TRBD1 (6 bases). Germline values: CDR1 SGHVS, CDR2 FQNEAQ. V was clipped by 6 bases and J by 6 bases, with 14 bases between them. The CDR3 totals 14 residues. The entire variable domain, with the rest obtained from reference TRBV7-8 and TRBJ1-4, is as follows: GAGVSQSPRYKVAKRGQDVALRCDPISGHVSLFWYQQALGQGPEFLTYFQNEAQLDKSGLPSDRFFAERPEGSVSTLKIQRTQQEDSAVYLCASRPRQVYEKLFFGSGTQLSVL.

The chain joins TRBV11-2 to TRBJ2-5; 10 positions agree with TRBD2. The CDR3 is 18 amino acids. The germline gives CDR1 SGHAT, CDR2 FQNNGV. V was clipped by 0 bases and J by 1 base; unmatched bases: 8. The CDR3 DNA follows: TGTGCCAGCAGCTTAGATCAGGGAGCGGGAGGGAGCCAAGAGACCCAGTACTTC. Protein sequence: CASSLDQGAGGSQETQYF.

As concerns this clone: Other nucleotide sequences in the sample specify the same CDR3. The chain recombines TRBV3-1 (or the pseudogene TRBV3-2) with TRBJ2-7; D not resolved. Germline loops: CDR1 LGHDT, CDR2 YNNKEL (reference sequence). The V and J ends lost 0 bases and 3 bases respectively, with 3 bases between them. The CDR3 runs to 12 residues. CDR3 region: CASSQDRYEQYF. CDR3 nucleotides: TGTGCCAGCAGCCAAGACCGCTACGAGCAGTACTTC.

The rearrangement joins TRBV29-1 to TRBJ1-3, with TRBD1 matching over 8 bases. Germline CDR1 and CDR2: SQVTM and ANQGSEA. The CDR3 is 13 residues long. Germline trimming cut 4 bases from V and 4 bases from J; bases unmatched to any gene: 3. For the CDR3, the DNA is TGCAGCGTTGGGACAGGGAAGGGAAACACCATATATTTT. This translates into CSVGTGKGNTIYF.

The rearrangement joins TRBV4-2 to TRBJ1-3; 9 bases align to TRBD1. The V gene end was trimmed by 0 bases and the J gene end by 8 bases; junction bases not matched to a gene: 8. This CDR3 is 16 amino acids long. CDR1 and CDR2 (germline): LGHNA, YNFKEQ. The CDR3 bases are TGTGCCAGCAGCCAAGATCTACAGGGGGCAAGGTACACCATATATTTT. This codes for CASSQDLQGARYTIYF.

The CDR3 DNA follows: TGTGCCAGCAGCCAAGAATCTAATTCCAACACCATATATTTT. It encodes CASSQESNSNTIYF. This chain connects TRBV3-1 (or the pseudogene TRBV3-2) to TRBJ1-3; D remains ambiguous. The V gene lost 0 bases and the J gene lost 7 bases, with 10 bases spanning the gap. There are 14 residues in the CDR3. Germline assignment: CDR1 LGHDT and CDR2 YNNKEL (reference sequence).

This clone was seen more than once but under ten times. This sequence joins TRBV6-4 and TRBJ2-6; possible D gene TRBD1, 6 bases. From germline, CDR1 is MRHNA and CDR2 SNTAGT. This CDR3 region has 16 residues. V gave up 3 bases and J gave up 0 bases, with 9 bases separating them. The CDR3 DNA is TGTGCCAGCAGTGAAAAGGGGGACTCTGGGGCCAACGTCCTGACTTTC. Translating gives CASSEKGDSGANVLTF.

The chain links TRBV19 to TRBJ1-6; 8 bases fit TRBD1. V lost 6 bases, J lost 6 bases, and 4 bases stayed unmatched. This CDR3 spans 14 amino acids. Germline V CDR1 and CDR2: LNHDA, SQIVND (reference sequence). CDR3 amino acids: CASRDRALNSPLHF. Here the CDR3 DNA reads TGTGCCAGTAGGGACAGGGCCCTTAATTCACCCCTCCACTTT.

The CDR3 loop reads CAISESGGLPQHF. The CDR3 DNA follows: TGTGCCATCAGTGAGTCAGGGGGTCTGCCCCAGCATTTT. The V call is TRBV10-3, the J call TRBJ1-5; possible D gene TRBD1, 6 bases. The CDR3 is made up of 13 amino acids. V lost 0 bases, J lost 9 bases, and 9 bases lay in between. Germline CDR1 ENHRY, CDR2 SYGVKD.

The rearrangement joins TRBV21-1 to TRBJ1-6. TRBV21-1 has pseudogene status. The CDR3 contains 18 residues. The CDR3 DNA sequence: TGTGCCAGCAGCAAAGCTCTTCTAATTAGCTCCTATAATTCACCCCTCCACTTT. Its protein product is CASSKALLISSYNSPLHF.